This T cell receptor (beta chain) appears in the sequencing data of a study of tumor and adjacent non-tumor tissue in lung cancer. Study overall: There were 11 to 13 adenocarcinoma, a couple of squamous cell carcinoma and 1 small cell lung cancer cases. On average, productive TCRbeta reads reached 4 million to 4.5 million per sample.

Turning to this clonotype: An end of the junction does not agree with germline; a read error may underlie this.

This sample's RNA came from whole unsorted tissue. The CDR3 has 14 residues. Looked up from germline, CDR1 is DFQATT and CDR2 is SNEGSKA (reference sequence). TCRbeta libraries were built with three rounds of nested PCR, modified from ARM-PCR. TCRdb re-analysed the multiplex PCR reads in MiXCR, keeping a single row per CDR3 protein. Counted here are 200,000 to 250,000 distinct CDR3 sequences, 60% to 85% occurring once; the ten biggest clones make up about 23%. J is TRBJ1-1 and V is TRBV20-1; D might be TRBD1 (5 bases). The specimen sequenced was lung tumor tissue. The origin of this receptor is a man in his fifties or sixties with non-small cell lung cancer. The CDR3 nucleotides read TGCAGTGCTAGAACCCTGGCGCGGACAACTGAAGATTTCTTT. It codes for CSARTLARTTEDFF.